This T cell receptor beta chain was identified during a study of blood T cell repertoires in COVID-19. In the original workflow: Estimation of nucleated cell counts was performed using reference gene primer amplification. Assay used: immunoSEQ multiplex PCR; TCRdb lists only in-frame clones, some missing. The V and J calls and clone size are taken from that table; D and trimming were inferred from the DNA. The profile covers approximately 20,000 clones, with just over 85% appearing a single time and roughly 3.8% taken by the ten largest. Germline CDR1 and CDR2: GTSNPN and SVGIG (reference sequence). The CDR3 runs to 15 residues. The trim removed 1 base at V and 1 base at J, leaving 2 bases unmatched.

The sequenced sample consisted of peripheral blood. V is TRBV30 and J is TRBJ2-1; 9 bases are a match to TRBD1. This clonotype was sampled from a man aged 45-65 years with active COVID-19. The CDR3 bases are TGTGCCTGGAGTGACGGGACAGGGTCCTACAATGAGCAGTTCTTC. Its translation is CAWSDGTGSYNEQFF. The full variable domain, rest sourced from reference TRBV30 and TRBJ2-1, is SQTIHQWPATLVQPVGSPLSLECTVEGTSNPNLYWYRQAAGRGLQLLFYSVGIGQISSEVPQNLSASRPQDRQFILSSKKLLLSDSGFYLCAWSDGTGSYNEQFFGPGTRLTVL.